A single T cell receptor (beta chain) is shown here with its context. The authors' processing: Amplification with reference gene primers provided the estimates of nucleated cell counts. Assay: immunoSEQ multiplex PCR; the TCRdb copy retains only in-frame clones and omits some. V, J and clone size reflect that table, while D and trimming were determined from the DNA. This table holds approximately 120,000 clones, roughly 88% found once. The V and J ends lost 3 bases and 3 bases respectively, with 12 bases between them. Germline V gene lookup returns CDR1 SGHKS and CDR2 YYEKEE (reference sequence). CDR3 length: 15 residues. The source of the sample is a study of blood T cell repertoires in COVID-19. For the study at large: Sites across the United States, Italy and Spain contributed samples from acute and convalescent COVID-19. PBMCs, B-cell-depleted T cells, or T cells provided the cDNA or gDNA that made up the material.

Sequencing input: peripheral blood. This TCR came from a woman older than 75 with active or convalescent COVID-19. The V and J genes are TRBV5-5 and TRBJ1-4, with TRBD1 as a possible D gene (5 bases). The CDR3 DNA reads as TGTGCCAGCAGCTCTAGGGGATTGGCTAATGAAAAACTGTTTTTT. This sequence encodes CASSSRGLANEKLFF.